Reported below is one T cell receptor (beta chain). Antigen unknown. The data are from a study of post-analysis software for immune sequencing data. General study findings and limits: In patients, TRBV5-6, TRBV5-1 and TRBV20-1 belonged to five TRBV segments found more frequently than in controls.

Unique molecular identifiers had been added to the TCR beta cDNA libraries. Via MiXCR, TCRdb re-called the PCR reads, giving one row per CDR3 protein. The top ten clones hold 10% to 12% of a sample with approximately 690,000 distinct CDR3 sequences, more than 50% of them seen once. Trimming shortened V by 3 bases and J by 4 bases, and 22 bases separated the two germline ends. Germline assignment: CDR1 LGHNA and CDR2 YNFKEQ. The CDR3 totals 18 residues. Material: blood. The clonotype originates from a girl aged 2 to 10 with multiple sclerosis. This chain connects TRBV4-2 to TRBJ2-1; D tentatively reads TRBD1 or TRBD2 (6 bases each). The CDR3, as DNA: TGTGCCAGCAGCCATGGTGTGGGGGGCCTTCGAACATACAATGAGCAGTTCTTC. Encoded protein: CASSHGVGGLRTYNEQFF.